The rows below give T cell receptor beta chains drawn from one sample of a study of T cell responses to AZD1222 COVID-19 vaccine. Only in-frame clones appear in the TCRdb table, and some are missing; sequencing was by immunoSEQ multiplex PCR. The table has 110,000 to 150,000 clones, 90% to 95% seen once; the top ten hold over 7.5%. The source was peripheral blood, collected on day 0 of AZD1222 vaccination. The receptors originated from an adult in good health. Both conserved end residues are trimmed from each CDR3. Each record gives: V gene, J gene, CDR3 protein.

>TRBV27|TRBJ2-7
ASSLSSTSGGLSAYEQY
>TRBV19|TRBJ1-5
ASSTPLTWGNQPQH
>TRBV2|TRBJ1-1
ASSSPWGGGTEAF
>TRBV5-8|TRBJ1-2
ASSLGAWRT
>TRBV7-3|TRBJ2-7
ASRTGALAISPPVTGNYEQY
>TRBV6-5|TRBJ2-2
ASRRGQTGELF
>TRBV5-5|TRBJ2-3
ASSRWGTSAADTQY
>TRBV18|TRBJ1-3
ASSPPGPEGGNTIY
>TRBV18|TRBJ1-4
ASSPPGQSAEKLF
>TRBV12-5|TRBJ2-5
ASGLIDGETQY
>TRBV5-1|TRBJ1-2
ASREQDYGYT
>TRBV12-3/TRBV12-4|TRBJ1-2
ASSPHRERGYT
>TRBV9|TRBJ2-2
ASSVALHTGELF
>TRBV19|TRBJ1-5
ASSIALNQPQH
>TRBV7-3|TRBJ1-1
ASSLQGGDTEAF
>TRBV7-2|TRBJ1-1
ASSATAREAF
>TRBV6-5|TRBJ1-2
ASSPRRRIYGYT
>TRBV18|TRBJ1-1
ASANRGGNTEAF
>TRBV30|TRBJ1-1
AWSTQGGRAF
>TRBV2|TRBJ1-4
ATHFDRNNEKLF
>TRBV3-1/TRBV3-2|TRBJ2-1
ASSQADRGNEQF
>TRBV28|TRBJ2-7
ASSLDRYEQY
>TRBV7-9|TRBJ1-3
ASSQQGRENTIY
>TRBV19|TRBJ2-2
ASSILGTTGELF
>TRBV18|TRBJ2-7
ASSPAGTGGKNEQY
>TRBV28|TRBJ1-2
ASSLSQTNYGYT
>TRBV6-5|TRBJ2-7
ASSAVGQGSSEQY
>TRBV12-5|TRBJ2-1
ASGSKQTSSYNEQF
>TRBV12-3/TRBV12-4|TRBJ2-7
ASSSGVSYEQY
>TRBV9|TRBJ2-1
ASSPRDRGGQVVQF
>TRBV19|TRBJ1-4
AVWGGEKLF
>TRBV5-6|TRBJ1-2
ASSPGYSHGYT
>TRBV5-6|TRBJ1-5
ASSLGGTFSNQPQH
>TRBV6-5|TRBJ2-3
ASRLGFGTDTQY
>TRBV5-8|TRBJ2-2
ASSLWGELF
>TRBV30|TRBJ1-6
AWMGGGSYNSPLH
>TRBV6-5|TRBJ1-2
ASSRQSGGEGYT
>TRBV5-1|TRBJ1-2
ASSLAGGGGVYT
>TRBV9|TRBJ1-2
ASSVAFEGWGYGYT
>TRBV7-9|TRBJ2-5
ASSPRPGVYQETQY
>TRBV11-1|TRBJ1-4
ASSLDREKLF
>TRBV7-9|TRBJ1-2
ASSFGSIPHYGYT
>TRBV10-3|TRBJ1-2
ATENGGYGYT
>TRBV5-5|TRBJ1-3
ASSSGTGNTIY
>TRBV2|TRBJ1-5
ASHRDSNQPQH
>TRBV9|TRBJ2-2
ASSTTTYRFANTGELF
>TRBV30|TRBJ1-1
AWSVSGWTPNTEAF
>TRBV4-2|TRBJ1-3
ASSQDRGRNTIY
>TRBV10-3|TRBJ2-3
AISLALLGVDTQY
>TRBV29-1|TRBJ2-7
SVVLVRGLYEQY
>TRBV28|TRBJ1-5
ASSSNSPGHLYSNQPQH
>TRBV3-1/TRBV3-2|TRBJ2-3
ASSQGDTSTDTQY